This T cell receptor (beta chain) was captured in a study of blood T cell repertoires in COVID-19. TCRdb's table, derived via immunoSEQ multiplex PCR, lists solely in-frame clones and lacks some. The table lists 130,000 to 150,000 clones, over 80% of them singletons. From germline, CDR1 is LNHDA and CDR2 SQIVND (reference sequence). The CDR3 has 16 residues. Trimming took 4 bases from V and 10 from J, leaving 20 bases between them. Sequences were obtained from PBMCs or T cells enriched from blood (not recorded which). This rearrangement joins TRBV19 to TRBJ1-6; D uncertain. The sequence derives from a woman aged 45-65 years who had been exposed to COVID-19. CDR3 in amino acids: CASSTSITGSFSPLHF. The CDR3 region has the DNA TGTGCCAGTAGTACCTCGATTACGGGGTCTTTCTCACCCCTCCACTTT.